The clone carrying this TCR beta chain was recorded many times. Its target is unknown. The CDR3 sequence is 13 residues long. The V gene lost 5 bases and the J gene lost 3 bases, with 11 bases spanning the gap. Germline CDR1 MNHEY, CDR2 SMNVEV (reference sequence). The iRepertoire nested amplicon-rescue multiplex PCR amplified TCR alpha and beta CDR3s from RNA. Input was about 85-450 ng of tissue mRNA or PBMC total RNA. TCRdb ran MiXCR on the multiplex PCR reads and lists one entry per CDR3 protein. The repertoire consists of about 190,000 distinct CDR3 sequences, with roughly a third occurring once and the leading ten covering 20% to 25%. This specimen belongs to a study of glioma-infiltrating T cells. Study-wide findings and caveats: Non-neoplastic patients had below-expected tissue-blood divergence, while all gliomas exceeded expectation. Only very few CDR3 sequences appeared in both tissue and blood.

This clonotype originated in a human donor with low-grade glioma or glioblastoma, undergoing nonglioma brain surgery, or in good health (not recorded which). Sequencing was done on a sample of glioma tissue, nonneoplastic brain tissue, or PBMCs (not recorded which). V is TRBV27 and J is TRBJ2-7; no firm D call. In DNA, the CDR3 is TGTGCCAGCAGTCTCACGGTAGGCTACGAGCAGTACTTC. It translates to CASSLTVGYEQYF.